This T cell receptor beta chain was documented in a study of CD8 T cells in ankylosing spondylitis. Findings of the study overall: A subset of motif variants has previously been described in the synovial fluid and blood of reactive arthritis. Disease-linked clones proved CD8+ and comparatively uncommon in peripheral blood. Within matched ankylosing spondylitis synovial fluid, disease-linked clones were reportedly significantly enriched.

To note about this clonotype: As yet, its antigen is unknown.

Trimming at V came to 0 bases and at J to 3 bases, leaving 5 bases not matched to a gene. CDR1 is SGHNT, CDR2 YENEEA, per germline. The CDR3 covers 15 residues. Preparation of TCR beta libraries was done by quantitative 5'-RACE with molecular barcodes. TCRdb passed the 5' RACE reads through MiXCR, listing each CDR3 protein once. This table holds some 340,000 distinct CDR3 sequences, about 15% found once. The genes are TRBV11-3 and TRBJ2-7; 7 bases match TRBD1. The clonotype was recovered from a male donor with ankylosing spondylitis or in good health (not recorded which). The source material was blood, either unsorted or a sorted T cell fraction (not recorded which). CDR3 region: CASSLDLGTDYEQYF. CDR3 DNA sequence: TGTGCCAGCAGCTTAGATCTCGGGACAGACTACGAGCAGTACTTC.